The subject of this entry is one T cell receptor (beta chain). The sample originates from a study of T-cell memory formation after mild COVID-19. TCRdb itself ran the 5' RACE reads through MiXCR, one entry per CDR3 protein. The data contain about 560,000 distinct CDR3 sequences, roughly a fifth of them seen just once; the ten biggest clones take up around 7.7%. V was shortened by 0 bases and J by 0 bases, with 12 bases between the two germline ends. Germline CDR1 reads LNHNV; CDR2 reads YYDKDF (reference sequence). The CDR3 is 16 residues long. The sequenced material came from PBMCs or a T cell subset sorted from them (not recorded which). The receptor was isolated from an adult woman who had mild COVID-19 (a few samples of this study predate the infection). Cell type and time point are not known. The V gene is TRBV15, the J gene TRBJ2-7; D possibly corresponds to TRBD2 (7 bases). CDR3 loop: CATSRDGGASSYEQYF. CDR3 coding DNA: TGTGCCACCAGCAGAGATGGGGGGGCCTCCTCCTACGAGCAGTACTTC.